This TCR beta chain was identified in a study of CD8+ T cells in alopecia areata. V lost 5 bases, J lost 1 base, and 7 bases stayed unmatched. The V gene's germline CDR1 is LNHNV and CDR2 YYDKDF (reference sequence). The CDR3 covers 15 residues. cDNA serving as the sequencing template came from extracted, reverse transcribed RNA. This table comes from immunoSEQ multiplex PCR, and its TCRdb copy is limited to in-frame clones, with some not included. This table holds 200,000 to 250,000 clones, about 58% found once. Findings and caveats of the study: Persistence in scalp and blood during tofacitinib was observed for many expanded lesional clones. With one nonresponder, baseline CD8+ expansion's link to response remains uncertain.

As to treatment: oral pan-JAK inhibitor, 5-10 mg twice daily. In the case of this clone: Its antigen is unidentified.

This rearrangement joins TRBV15 to TRBJ1-2, with 7 bases identical to TRBD1. This specimen was CD4+ T cells sorted from blood, taken at week 4, from a patient treated with tofacitinib. The receptor was isolated from a human donor with alopecia areata. The DNA for the CDR3 is TGTGCCACCAGCCTCGGACAGGAGTTTAACTATGGCTACACCTTC. It yields the protein CATSLGQEFNYGYTF.